The entry below gives a single T cell receptor beta chain sequence along with its context. This clone was detected once. The antigen it binds to is not known. No much larger clone is present one base from it, and per-base qualities are unavailable. The source of the sample is a study of radiation and T cells in renal cell carcinoma (dated by TCRdb to the early 2020s). Notes on the research overall: The samples were drawn from a clinical trial, where primary renal cell carcinomas were treated with 15 Gy of stereotactic body radiation therapy and then removed by nephrectomy 4 weeks afterward. In total, some 50 samples, comprising 26 tumors and about 27 peripheral blood samples, were subjected to TCR beta sequencing. A total of roughly 3,900,000 unique CDR3 nucleotide sequences, encoding 2.7 million or so unique CDR3 amino acid sequences, were found across all 50 or so samples.

General conclusions and limits of the study: Because pretreatment tumor biopsies were not available, the baseline intratumoral presence of clonotypes could not be determined. Dynamics of the blood repertoire were not tracked past 4 weeks after treatment. Top tumor clonotypes rose in blood from baseline to 2 weeks post-radiation, then contracted by 4 weeks, suggesting transient expansion of tumor-resident clones. Effects of radiation dose or scheduling on the TCR repertoire could not be addressed with the single-armed trial design.

Trimming leaves V shorter by 0 bases and J shorter by 3 bases, with the junction holding 9 bases beyond the gene matches. CDR1 SGHRS and CDR2 YFSETQ are derived from the germline V gene. There are 17 amino acids in the CDR3, from cysteine to phenylalanine inclusive. Only the CDR3 region is kept as DNA, spanning 51 bases read in frame from base 1. The meaning of the sample's time point label: blood 2 weeks post-SBRT. The treatment or condition tag for this specimen amounts to: 15 Gy SBRT to primary tumor, nephrectomy 4 weeks later. To track tumor-enriched clonotypes, serial peripheral blood was sampled from radiation-treated patients at baseline and at 2 weeks and 4 weeks after SBRT. Every patient had renal cell carcinoma of clear cell pathology. The QIAamp DNA Blood Mini Kit (Qiagen) was used to prepare genomic DNA for TCR sequencing. Only samples passing all quality control checks were included in the analyses.

The immunoSEQ kit was used, according to the manufacturer's recommendations, to generate TCR beta libraries from genomic DNA. Library preparation used a first multiplex PCR with proprietary primers, then a second PCR adding unique barcodes, with bead cleanups after each round. Each sample batch included a kit-provided positive control reaction and a negative control reaction. The final libraries were assessed on an Agilent 4200 TapeStation D1000 ScreenTape, pooled by volume, and quantified by qPCR. An Illumina NextSeq500 fitted with a MidOutput 150-cycle cartridge performed the sequencing, running 156 Read1 cycles and 15 Index1 cycles with the kit's custom primers. The pooled library was loaded at 0.8 to 1 pM, and around 22% PhiX control was spiked in. The original methods were these. The vendor-processed data were analyzed in R, and a clonotype was defined as all T cells that share the same CDR3 nucleotide sequence. For clone abundance analyses, frequencies were normalized to the 10,000 most abundant clones in each sample. Before analysis, public T cell clones were removed, and these numbered fewer than six per sample on average. A difference in abundance of at least 32-fold between compartments was used to define tumor-enriched and baseline blood-enriched clonotypes. Clonotypes expanded or contracted between blood time points were identified with a beta-binomial differential abundance model. Tumor-blood repertoire similarity was measured with the Baroni-Urbani and Buser coefficient, and groups were compared using two-tailed Wilcoxon tests in R. TCRdb took over this immuneACCESS table, retaining in-frame rearrangements with V and J assigned. Such tables are incomplete; in checked studies, under half of the missing clones stem from an unresolved V gene, and the remainder is unexplained. The V and J calls and clone size are taken from that table; D and trimming were inferred from the DNA. This sample lists tens of thousands of clones; 80% to 90% were detected once. The ten largest clones represent under 25% of the sample.

This receptor was identified in a woman in her 50s with renal cell carcinoma. The sequences come from blood, collected from a patient whose treatment included radiotherapy and nephrectomy. The chain employs TRBV5-1 and TRBJ2-5, and 9 junctional nucleotides match TRBD1. The DNA reads as follows: TGCGCCAGCAGCTTGGGGACTCTCCGGGACAGGGAAGAGACCCAGTACTTC. It translates to CASSLGTLRDREETQYF.